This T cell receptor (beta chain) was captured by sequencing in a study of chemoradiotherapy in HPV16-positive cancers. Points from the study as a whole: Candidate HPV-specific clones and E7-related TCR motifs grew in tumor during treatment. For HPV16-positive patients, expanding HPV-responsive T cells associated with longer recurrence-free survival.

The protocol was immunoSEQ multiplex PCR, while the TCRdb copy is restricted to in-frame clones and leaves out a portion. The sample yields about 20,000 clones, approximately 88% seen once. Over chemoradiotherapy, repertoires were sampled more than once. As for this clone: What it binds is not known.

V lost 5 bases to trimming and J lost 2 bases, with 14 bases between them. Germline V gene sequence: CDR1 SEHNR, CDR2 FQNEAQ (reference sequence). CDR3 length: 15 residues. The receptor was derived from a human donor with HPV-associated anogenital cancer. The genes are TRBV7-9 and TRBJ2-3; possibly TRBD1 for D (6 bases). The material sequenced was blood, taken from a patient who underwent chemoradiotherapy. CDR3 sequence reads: CASSVSGQITDTQYF. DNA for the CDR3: TGTGCCAGCAGCGTAAGTGGACAGATCACAGATACGCAGTATTTT.